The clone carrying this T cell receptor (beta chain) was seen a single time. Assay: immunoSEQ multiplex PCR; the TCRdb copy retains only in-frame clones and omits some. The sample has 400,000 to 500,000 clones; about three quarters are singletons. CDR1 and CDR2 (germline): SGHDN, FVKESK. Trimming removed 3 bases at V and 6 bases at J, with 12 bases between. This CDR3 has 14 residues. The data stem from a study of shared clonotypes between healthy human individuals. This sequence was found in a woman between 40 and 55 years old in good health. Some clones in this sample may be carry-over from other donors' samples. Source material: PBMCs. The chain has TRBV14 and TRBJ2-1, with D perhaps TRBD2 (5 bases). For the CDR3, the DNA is TGTGCCAGCAGCCAGGAACTAGGGCTCAATGAGCAGTTCTTC. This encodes CASSQELGLNEQFF.